These T cell receptor beta chains were read from a single sample in a study of cytomegalovirus exposure and HLA in healthy donors. The table came from immunoSEQ multiplex PCR; TCRdb's copy has only in-frame clones and leaves some out. The sample records some 170,000 clones, 81% being singletons. Input material: PBMCs. Receptors originate from a young woman in good health and CMV-seropositive. Each CDR3 is given with its conserved first and last residue. A D gene is named only where the DNA matches it firmly. The size entry is marked missing in some rows and otherwise reads once, few, many or a size class.

cdr3_length | clone_size | d_call | j_call | v_call | cdr3_aa | cdr3_nt
14 | NA | NA | TRBJ2-5 | TRBV5-1 | CASSRSGVQETQYF | TGCGCCAGCAGTCGGTCCGGGGTGCAAGAGACCCAGTACTTC
14 | NA | NA | TRBJ2-1 | TRBV7-8 | CASSLAWQGNEQFF | TGTGCCAGCAGCTTAGCCTGGCAGGGAAATGAGCAGTTCTTC
17 | NA | TRBD1 | TRBJ1-3 | TRBV19 | CASSAEGAVLSGNTIYF | TGTGCCAGTAGTGCCGAGGGGGCAGTCCTCTCTGGAAACACCATATATTTT
14 | NA | NA | TRBJ2-7 | TRBV29-1 | CSVEARRVTYEQYF | TGCAGCGTTGAAGCTAGGAGGGTGACCTACGAGCAGTACTTC
15 | NA | TRBD2 | TRBJ2-1 | TRBV5-1 | CASSVGLARYNEQFF | TGCGCCAGCAGCGTCGGACTAGCGAGATACAATGAGCAGTTCTTC
18 | NA | TRBD2 | TRBJ2-3 | TRBV18 | CASSPTSGGPGETDTQYF | TGTGCCAGCTCACCGACTAGCGGGGGCCCCGGGGAGACAGATACGCAGTATTTT
11 | NA | NA | TRBJ2-1 | TRBV20-1 | CSARDENEQFF | TGCAGTGCTAGAGATGAGAATGAGCAGTTCTTC
12 | once | NA | TRBJ1-2 | TRBV28 | CASSFRGGGYTF | TGTGCCAGCAGTTTCCGCGGGGGGGGCTACACCTTC
13 | NA | NA | TRBJ2-5 | TRBV9 | CASSTPFRPTQYF | TGTGCCAGCAGCACACCCTTCCGTCCTACCCAGTACTTC
15 | NA | NA | TRBJ2-2 | TRBV6-5 | CASSYSSREAGELFF | TGTGCCAGCAGTTACTCGTCCAGGGAGGCCGGGGAGCTGTTTTTT
13 | NA | NA | TRBJ1-1 | TRBV9 | CASSPRVSTEAFF | TGTGCCAGCAGCCCCCGGGTGAGCACTGAAGCTTTCTTT
16 | NA | NA | TRBJ2-1 | TRBV19 | CASSIGGLGVDPKQFF | TGTGCCAGTAGTATAGGAGGGCTGGGAGTCGACCCTAAGCAGTTCTTC
17 | NA | TRBD1 | TRBJ1-4 | TRBV4-1 | CASSQGFLGQGNEKLFF | TGCGCCAGCAGCCAAGGCTTTTTGGGACAGGGTAATGAAAAACTGTTTTTT
14 | NA | NA | TRBJ1-1 | TRBV7-9 | CASRQIQGGTEAFF | TGTGCCAGCAGGCAGATCCAGGGAGGAACTGAAGCTTTCTTT
14 | NA | TRBD2 | TRBJ2-2 | TRBV5-1 | CASSPGTSPGELFF | TGCGCCAGCAGCCCCGGGACTAGTCCTGGGGAGCTGTTTTTT
16 | NA | TRBD2 | TRBJ2-7 | TRBV5-4 | CASSLAGTSGGYEQYF | TGTGCCAGCAGCTTGGCCGGGACTAGCGGGGGATACGAGCAGTACTTC
13 | NA | NA | TRBJ1-1 | TRBV19 | CASSATGPYEAFF | TGTGCCAGTAGCGCCACAGGACCCTATGAAGCTTTCTTT
21 | once | TRBD1 | TRBJ1-2 | TRBV18 | CASSLGTASQGPRKEDYGYTF | TGTGCCAGCTCACTAGGGACAGCTTCTCAGGGACCCCGGAAGGAGGACTATGGCTACACCTTC
14 | NA | NA | TRBJ1-1 | TRBV18 | CASSPGAGDTEAFF | TGTGCCAGCTCACCAGGGGCGGGGGACACTGAAGCTTTCTTT
15 | NA | NA | TRBJ1-3 | TRBV4-3 | CASSQDSLSGNTIYF | TGCGCCAGCAGCCAAGATAGTCTCTCTGGAAACACCATATATTTT
14 | NA | NA | TRBJ1-1 | TRBV6-5 | CASSYHRDSAEAFF | TGTGCCAGCAGTTACCACAGGGATTCGGCTGAAGCTTTCTTT
16 | NA | NA | TRBJ2-7 | TRBV7-6 | CASSPRTWGGGYEQYF | TGTGCCAGCAGCCCCCGGACTTGGGGGGGCGGCTACGAGCAGTACTTC
14 | few | NA | TRBJ2-5 | TRBV15 | CATSRDAGSETQYF | TGTGCCACCAGCAGAGATGCCGGGTCAGAGACCCAGTACTTC
15 | NA | NA | TRBJ1-5 | TRBV21-1 | CASTRGIYSNQPQHF | TGTGCCAGCACCAGGGGCATATATAGCAATCAGCCCCAGCATTTT
17 | NA | NA | TRBJ1-5 | TRBV7-8 | CASSLVRWRTENQPQHF | TGTGCCAGCAGCTTAGTTCGTTGGCGGACTGAAAATCAGCCCCAGCATTTT
17 | once | TRBD1 | TRBJ2-2 | TRBV18 | CASSPRTGFENTGELFF | TGTGCCAGCTCACCTAGGACAGGGTTCGAGAACACCGGGGAGCTGTTTTTT
19 | NA | TRBD1 | TRBJ1-5 | TRBV4-1 | CASSQDQVGAGQGSQPQHF | TGCGCCAGCAGCCAAGATCAGGTAGGAGCGGGACAGGGAAGTCAGCCCCAGCATTTT
12 | NA | TRBD2 | TRBJ2-5 | TRBV29-1 | CSVAGGEGTQYF | TGCAGCGTTGCTGGAGGGGAGGGGACCCAGTACTTC
19 | NA | TRBD2 | TRBJ2-3 | TRBV7-9 | CASSLGRRLAGGRGDTQYF | TGTGCCAGCAGCTTAGGTCGTCGCTTAGCGGGAGGGCGAGGAGATACGCAGTATTTT
13 | NA | NA | TRBJ2-2 | TRBV6-1 | CASRARGTGELFF | TGTGCCAGCAGGGCTAGGGGGACCGGGGAGCTGTTTTTT
12 | NA | NA | TRBJ1-2 | TRBV28 | CASSVRVYGYTF | TGTGCCAGCAGTGTACGCGTCTATGGCTACACCTTC
15 | once | NA | TRBJ2-7 | TRBV7-2 | CASSWGGTGKYEQYF | TGTGCCAGCAGCTGGGGAGGGACAGGCAAGTACGAGCAGTACTTC
18 | once | TRBD2 | TRBJ2-3 | TRBV7-2 | CASSPAGLAGWDTDTQYF | TGTGCCAGCAGCCCTGCGGGACTAGCGGGGTGGGACACAGATACGCAGTATTTT
13 | NA | NA | TRBJ1-4 | TRBV27 | CASSLSIHEKLFF | TGTGCCAGCAGTTTATCCATTCATGAAAAACTGTTTTTT
13 | NA | NA | TRBJ2-2 | TRBV11-3 | CASSVSGTGELFF | TGTGCCAGCAGCGTCAGCGGGACCGGGGAGCTGTTTTTT
14 | NA | NA | TRBJ1-5 | TRBV15 | CATSSDSSNQPQHF | TGTGCCACCAGCTCAGACAGCAGCAATCAGCCCCAGCATTTT
17 | NA | TRBD1 | TRBJ2-6 | TRBV7-6 | CASSSGQGPMRANVLTF | TGTGCCAGCAGCTCTGGACAGGGTCCTATGAGGGCCAACGTCCTGACTTTC
16 | NA | NA | TRBJ1-4 | TRBV7-9 | CASSFGTATTNEKLFF | TGTGCCAGCAGCTTCGGAACAGCCACAACTAATGAAAAACTGTTTTTT
15 | NA | NA | TRBJ2-5 | TRBV6-1 | CASSEAVGGQETQYF | TGTGCCAGCAGTGAAGCGGTAGGGGGCCAAGAGACCCAGTACTTC
14 | NA | TRBD1 | TRBJ1-5 | TRBV19 | CASSKGAPGQPQHF | TGTGCCAGTAGTAAGGGGGCACCGGGTCAGCCCCAGCATTTT
12 | once | NA | TRBJ1-1 | TRBV6-6 | CASRPRNTEAFF | TGTGCCAGCAGACCCAGGAACACTGAAGCTTTCTTT
11 | NA | NA | TRBJ2-7 | TRBV6-1 | CATTGPYEQYF | TGTGCAACGACAGGTCCCTACGAGCAGTACTTC
16 | NA | TRBD1 | TRBJ1-1 | TRBV12-5 | CASGWSGQEKNTEAFF | TGTGCTAGTGGTTGGTCTGGACAGGAAAAGAACACTGAAGCTTTCTTT
13 | NA | NA | TRBJ2-7 | TRBV11-2 | CASSPTGAYEQYF | TGTGCCAGCAGCCCCACTGGGGCTTACGAGCAGTACTTC
15 | NA | TRBD1 | TRBJ2-1 | TRBV7-9 | CASSPNEDRGNEQFF | TGTGCCAGCAGCCCCAATGAGGACAGGGGGAATGAGCAGTTCTTC